These 23 T cell receptor beta chains were all obtained from the same sample, sequenced in a study of PD-1 blockade in classical Hodgkin lymphoma. Every single patient, without exception, relapsed after autologous stem cell transplantation, and brentuximab vedotin exposure varied. Sequenced by immunoSEQ multiplex PCR; TCRdb stores in-frame clones only, minus some. Found here are around 42,000 clones, 71% of them singletons; the top ten hold 3% to 3.5%. Here the sequenced sample was peripheral blood mononuclear cells (PBMCs), taken at baseline. These receptors all come from a human donor with classical Hodgkin lymphoma.

The chain uses TRBV27 and TRBJ2-7; possibly TRBD1 for D (5 bases). V lost 4 bases, J lost 0 bases, and 13 bases lay in between. This CDR3 spans 15 amino acids. Germline lookup yields CDR1 MNHEY and CDR2 SMNVEV (reference sequence). The CDR3 here is CASSSQGTLSYEQYF. DNA of the CDR3: TGTGCCAGCAGTTCCCAGGGTACCCTCTCCTACGAGCAGTACTTC.

The J gene is TRBJ2-7, the V gene TRBV7-9; D is undetermined. The germline V gene has CDR1 SEHNR and CDR2 FQNEAQ (reference sequence). The CDR3 totals 13 residues. Trimming removed 2 bases at V and 3 bases at J, with 8 bases between. The CDR3 region is CASSLSPVYEQYF. CDR3 sequence (DNA): TGTGCCAGCAGCTTATCGCCGGTCTACGAGCAGTACTTC. Using reference TRBV7-9 and TRBJ2-7 for the parts outside the CDR3, the full variable domain is DTGVSQNPRHKITKRGQNVTFRCDPISEHNRLYWYRQTLGQGPEFLTYFQNEAQLEKSRLLSDRFSAERPKGSFSTLEIQRTEQGDSAMYLCASSLSPVYEQYFGPGTRLTVT.

The V gene is TRBV9, the J gene TRBJ1-1; D unresolved. Germline values: CDR1 SGDLS, CDR2 YYNGEE. Trimming left V 0 bases short and J 0 bases short, with 6 bases between. CDR3 size: 14 residues. This chain's CDR3 is CASSVDSLNTEAFF. CDR3 nucleotides: TGTGCCAGCAGCGTAGACAGCCTGAACACTGAAGCTTTCTTT.

The rearrangement links TRBV7-3 to TRBJ2-5; 9 bases match TRBD1. CDR3 length: 16 residues. V shed 5 bases and J 2 bases; nucleotides not matched to a gene: 9. Per germline, CDR1 SGHTA and CDR2 FQGTGA. For the CDR3, the DNA is TGTGCCAGCAGCACCGGACAGGGGACTCTACAAGAGACCCAGTACTTC. This gives the protein CASSTGQGTLQETQYF.

This chain uses TRBV19 with TRBJ1-3, with TRBD1 matching over 8 bases. The germline gives CDR1 LNHDA, CDR2 SQIVND (reference sequence). This CDR3 is built from 17 residues. Unmatched junction bases numbered 12, after V lost 8 bases and J lost 0 bases. CDR3 DNA: TGTGCCAGTGAGCCTTGGGACAGGTCTGACTCTGGAAACACCATATATTTT. Its protein is CASEPWDRSDSGNTIYF.

The rearrangement joins TRBV2 to TRBJ2-3; TRBD2 matches at 10 bases. Germline V gives CDR1 SNHLY, CDR2 FYNNEI. V was clipped by 5 bases and J by 7 bases; unmatched bases: 6. The CDR3 sequence is 14 residues long. In nucleotides, the CDR3 is TGTGCCAGCAGTTTACTAGCGGGGTCGAATACGCAGTATTTT. As protein: CASSLLAGSNTQYF.

The rearrangement uses TRBV9 and TRBJ1-2; 8 nucleotides match TRBD1. The germline V gene has CDR1 SGDLS and CDR2 YYNGEE. The CDR3 runs to 13 residues. J lost 3 bases, V lost 4 bases, and 2 bases had no gene match. The CDR3 is CASSQGADYGYTF. The CDR3 coding sequence is TGTGCCAGCAGCCAGGGGGCGGACTATGGCTACACCTTC.

This CDR3 is CAISRDSGTDTQYF. In DNA form, the CDR3 reads TGTGCCATCAGCCGGGACAGTGGCACAGATACGCAGTATTTT. The chain couples TRBV10-3 to TRBJ2-3; 7 nucleotides align to TRBD1. The germline CDR1 and CDR2 sequences are ENHRY and SYGVKD. The CDR3 sequence is 14 residues long. V lost 6 bases and J lost 1; bases outside the gene matches: 4.

The chain has TRBV23-1 and TRBJ2-2; TRBD1 agrees at 7 bases. TRBV23-1 falls under the ORF class, with uncertain function. The CDR3 has 15 residues. The J segment lost 4 bases and the V segment lost 4 bases, leaving 6 bases of the junction unmatched. The CDR3 reads CASSPRQGGTGELFF. Written as DNA, the CDR3 is TGCGCCAGCAGTCCCCGACAGGGCGGCACCGGGGAGCTGTTTTTT.

This clone showed up just a few times. The J gene is TRBJ1-2, the V gene TRBV7-8; 7 bases agree with TRBD1. Germline CDR1 SGHVS, CDR2 FQNEAQ. This CDR3 region has 16 residues. The junction had 15 bases not matched to a gene; V was cut back by 5 bases and J by 6 bases. The CDR3 DNA reads TGTGCCAGCAGCCTCTCCCAGACAGGGATGGAGAATGGCTACACCTTC. Its translation: CASSLSQTGMENGYTF.

V is TRBV25-1 and J is TRBJ1-6, with no clear D. Germline CDR1 MGHDK, CDR2 SYGVNS. The CDR3 runs 16 residues. V gave up 2 bases and J gave up 8 bases, with 16 bases separating them. In DNA, the CDR3 is TGTGCCAGCAGTGAAGTAGCCACCGCGATGGATTCACCCCTCCACTTT. Its translation: CASSEVATAMDSPLHF.

This clone was counted a single time. The chain couples TRBV6-4 to TRBJ1-2, with 7 bases identical to TRBD1. In germline, CDR1 is MRHNA, CDR2 SNTAGT. V shed 6 bases and J 1 base; nucleotides not matched to a gene: 5. This CDR3 has 14 amino acids. CDR3 nucleotide sequence: TGTGCCAGCAGCATGGGACAGCTTAACTATGGCTACACCTTC. It encodes CASSMGQLNYGYTF.

This clone has just a few counts. This chain joins TRBV6-5 and TRBJ1-1; D gene ambiguous. Germline-derived CDR1 and CDR2 are MNHEY and SVGAGI. Between the trimmed V and J ends, which lost 1 base and 3 bases, there was a span of 9 bases. This CDR3 has 14 residues. CDR3 sequence reads: CASSYYGTDTEAFF. In DNA, the CDR3 is TGTGCCAGCAGTTACTACGGCACAGACACTGAAGCTTTCTTT.

CDR3 region: CASRTAGEKLFF. In DNA, the CDR3 is TGTGCCAGCCGAACGGCTGGTGAAAAACTGTTTTTT. The chain links TRBV28 to TRBJ1-4, with D hard to call. Germline CDR1 is MDHEN and CDR2 is SYDVKM. This CDR3 comprises 12 residues. The germline V and J ends were trimmed by 8 bases and 7 bases, with 11 bases remaining between them.

Comment on this clone: One end of the junction fails to match germline, which may point to a read error. The chain links TRBV28 to TRBJ2-7; 13 positions agree with TRBD2. The length of the CDR3 is 11 residues. From germline, CDR1 is MDHEN and CDR2 SYDVKM. The CDR3 loop is CGTSGMYEQYF. DNA for the CDR3: TGCGGGACTAGCGGGATGTACGAGCAGTACTTC. Drawing the rest from reference TRBV28 and TRBJ2-7, the complete variable domain is DVKVTQSSRYLVKRTGEKVFLECVQDMDHENMFWYRQDPGLGLRLIYFSYDVKMKEKGDIPEGYSVSREKKERFSLILESASTNQTSMYLCGTSGMYEQYFGPGTRLTVT.

The chain couples TRBV6-5 to TRBJ1-2; maybe TRBD1 (6 bases). The germline V and J ends were trimmed by 10 bases and 2 bases, with 11 bases remaining between them. The CDR3 loop spans 12 amino acids. CDR1 MNHEY and CDR2 SVGAGI come from the germline V gene. CDR3: CATRTVNYGYTF. Here the CDR3 DNA reads TGTGCCACCCGGACAGTGAACTATGGCTACACCTTC.

The table lists this clone with a count of one. V and J are TRBV6-5 and TRBJ1-2, with 10 bases aligning to TRBD1. J gave up 13 bases and V 8 bases, and 13 bases lay outside the gene matches. The CDR3 runs 13 residues. Germline values: CDR1 MNHEY, CDR2 SVGAGI. CDR3 sequence (DNA): TGTGCCAGCTTCAATCTTCCGGGACAGGGGTTCACCTTC. It translates to CASFNLPGQGFTF.

This chain joins TRBV29-1 and TRBJ1-1, with a tentative D call TRBD1 (5 bases). Trimming stripped 8 bases from V and 1 base from J, with 17 bases between. The germline V gene encodes CDR1 SQVTM and CDR2 ANQGSEA. This CDR3 is 14 amino acids long. The CDR3 DNA follows: TGCAGCTCATATCCTTCGGGGGGGAACACTGAAGCTTTCTTT. This codes for CSSYPSGGNTEAFF. The complete variable domain, with remaining parts taken from reference TRBV29-1 and TRBJ1-1, reads SAVISQKPSRDICQRGTSLTIQCQVDSQVTMMFWYRQQPGQSLTLIATANQGSEATYESGFVIDKFPISRPNLTFSTLTVSNMSPEDSSIYLCSSYPSGGNTEAFFGQGTRLTVV.

The chain links TRBV27 to TRBJ1-3; D call uncertain. This CDR3 has 15 amino acids. Germline CDR1 is MNHEY and CDR2 is SMNVEV (reference sequence). V lost 4 bases and J lost 4, with 14 bases in between. The CDR3: CASSSGPNTGNTIYF. Written as DNA, the CDR3 is TGTGCCAGCAGTTCCGGACCCAATACAGGAAACACCATATATTTT.

The sample holds a few counts of this clone. A junction boundary mismatches the germline segment, possibly from a read error. The V and J genes are TRBV7-7 and TRBJ2-1, with TRBD1 matching 8 bases. Germline CDR1 reads SSHAT; CDR2 reads FNYEAQ (reference sequence). This CDR3 spans 16 amino acids. The CDR3: CASSSRGPRSYNEQFF. The CDR3, as DNA: TGTGCTAGCAGCTCCAGGGGGCCCCGATCCTACAATGAGCAGTTCTTC.

The chain joins TRBV11-2 to TRBJ1-3, with TRBD1 as a possible D gene (5 bases). The CDR3 covers 15 residues. Germline CDR1 reads SGHAT; CDR2 reads FQNNGV. The V and J ends lost 2 bases and 4 bases respectively, with 12 bases between them. The CDR3 DNA is TGTGCCAGCAGCTTACATCAGGGCTCAGGAAACACCATATATTTT. Residues: CASSLHQGSGNTIYF.

CDR3: CASSQEGSGARTDTQYF. The CDR3 coding sequence is TGTGCCAGCAGCCAAGAGGGGAGCGGGGCCAGAACAGATACGCAGTATTTT. The chain is built from TRBV4-2 and TRBJ2-3; 7 positions match TRBD2. Germline CDR1 is LGHNA and CDR2 is YNFKEQ. This CDR3 has 17 amino acids. V trimming: 0 bases; J trimming: 3 bases; junction bases outside the gene matches: 9.

The rearrangement joins TRBV29-1 to TRBJ2-2; the match to TRBD1 covers 7 bases. The CDR3 has 14 amino acids. The trim removed 7 bases at V and 4 bases at J, leaving 9 bases unmatched. Germline CDR1 reads SQVTM; CDR2 reads ANQGSEA. The CDR3 nucleotides read TGCAGCGCAAAACAGGGGCGAGTCACCGGGGAGCTGTTTTTT. Protein sequence: CSAKQGRVTGELFF.